Here is one T cell receptor beta chain with its context. The data belong to a study of control samples from healthy donors and cancer patients. Germline V lookup: CDR1 KGHSH, CDR2 LQKENI. CDR3 length: 17 residues. The junction had 14 bases not matched to a gene; V was cut back by 3 bases and J by 10 bases. TCRdb keeps only in-frame clones here, not all; method: immunoSEQ multiplex PCR. The table records approximately 150,000 clones, roughly 90% of them present only once. The specimen was blood. The TCR comes from a young man in good health. J is TRBJ1-6 and V is TRBV18, with 8 bases identical to TRBD1. CDR3 bases: TGTGCCAGCTCACCGTTCGGTTCGAGGACAGGGAACTCACCCCTCCACTTT. It codes for CASSPFGSRTGNSPLHF.